This T cell receptor beta chain was retrieved from a study of blood T cell repertoires in COVID-19. TCRdb's copy holds only in-frame clones and misses some; the assay was immunoSEQ multiplex PCR. This sample yields around 150,000 clones, of which approximately 91% are seen a single time; about 11% belongs to the top ten. Germline V gene sequence: CDR1 SNHLY, CDR2 FYNNEI. Trimming removed 5 bases from V and 8 bases from J; junction bases left unmatched: 5. The CDR3 is 12 residues long. This clonotype originated in a man aged 50 or older with active or convalescent COVID-19. Sequencing was done on a sample of peripheral blood. The V call is TRBV2, the J call TRBJ1-1; 7 nucleotides agree with TRBD1. The CDR3: CASSLRTGEAFF. DNA of the CDR3: TGTGCCAGCAGTCTAAGGACAGGAGAAGCTTTCTTT.